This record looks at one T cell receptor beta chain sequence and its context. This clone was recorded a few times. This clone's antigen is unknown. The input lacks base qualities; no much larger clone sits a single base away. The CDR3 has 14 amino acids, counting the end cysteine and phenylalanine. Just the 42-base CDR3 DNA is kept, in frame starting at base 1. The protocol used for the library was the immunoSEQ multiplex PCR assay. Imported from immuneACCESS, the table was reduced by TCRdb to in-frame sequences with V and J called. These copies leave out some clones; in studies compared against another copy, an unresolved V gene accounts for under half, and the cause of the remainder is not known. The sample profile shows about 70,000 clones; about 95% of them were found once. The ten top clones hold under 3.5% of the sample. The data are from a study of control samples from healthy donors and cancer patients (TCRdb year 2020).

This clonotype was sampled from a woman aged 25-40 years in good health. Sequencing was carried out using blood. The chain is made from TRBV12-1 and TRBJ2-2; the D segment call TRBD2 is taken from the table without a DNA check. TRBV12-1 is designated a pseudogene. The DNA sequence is TGTGCCAGCAGCGGTCCCCCGGGGTGGGAGGAGCTGTTTTTT. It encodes CASSGPPGWEELFF.